This T cell receptor (delta chain) is from a study of gamma-delta chains in newborns, infants, children. TCRdb re-called the reads with CATT. The sample includes over a thousand delta-chain clones, over 2.5% of them seen just once. This clone rates as large. The sample has other DNA sequences that encode this CDR3 too. Germline CDR1 GEAIGNYY, CDR2 EKD. Germline trimming cut 0 bases from V and 0 bases from J; bases unmatched to any gene: 11. The length of the CDR3 is 19 residues. This clonotype originated in a child who was a newborn, infant or young child, either healthy, febrile or measles-vaccinated (not recorded which). The sequencing input was blood. This chain uses TRDV2 with TRDJ1; 11 positions match TRDD3. The CDR3 reads CACDTVRSGGYPDTDKLIF. CDR3 DNA: TGTGCCTGTGACACCGTAAGATCTGGGGGATACCCTGACACCGATAAACTCATCTTT.